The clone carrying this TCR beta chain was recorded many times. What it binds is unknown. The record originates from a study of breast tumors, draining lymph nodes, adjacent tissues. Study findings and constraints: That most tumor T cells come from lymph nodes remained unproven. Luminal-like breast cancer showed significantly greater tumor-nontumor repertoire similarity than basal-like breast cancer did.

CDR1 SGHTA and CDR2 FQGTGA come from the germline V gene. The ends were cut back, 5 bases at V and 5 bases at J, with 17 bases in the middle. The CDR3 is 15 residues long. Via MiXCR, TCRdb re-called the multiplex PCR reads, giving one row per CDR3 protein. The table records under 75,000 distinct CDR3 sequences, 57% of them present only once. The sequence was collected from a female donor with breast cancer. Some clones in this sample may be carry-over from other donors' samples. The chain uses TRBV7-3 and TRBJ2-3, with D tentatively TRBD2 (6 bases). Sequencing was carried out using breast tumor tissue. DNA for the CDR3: TGTGCCAGCAGCCCTAGCGACCTAACGGGAGATACGCAGTATTTT. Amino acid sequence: CASSPSDLTGDTQYF.